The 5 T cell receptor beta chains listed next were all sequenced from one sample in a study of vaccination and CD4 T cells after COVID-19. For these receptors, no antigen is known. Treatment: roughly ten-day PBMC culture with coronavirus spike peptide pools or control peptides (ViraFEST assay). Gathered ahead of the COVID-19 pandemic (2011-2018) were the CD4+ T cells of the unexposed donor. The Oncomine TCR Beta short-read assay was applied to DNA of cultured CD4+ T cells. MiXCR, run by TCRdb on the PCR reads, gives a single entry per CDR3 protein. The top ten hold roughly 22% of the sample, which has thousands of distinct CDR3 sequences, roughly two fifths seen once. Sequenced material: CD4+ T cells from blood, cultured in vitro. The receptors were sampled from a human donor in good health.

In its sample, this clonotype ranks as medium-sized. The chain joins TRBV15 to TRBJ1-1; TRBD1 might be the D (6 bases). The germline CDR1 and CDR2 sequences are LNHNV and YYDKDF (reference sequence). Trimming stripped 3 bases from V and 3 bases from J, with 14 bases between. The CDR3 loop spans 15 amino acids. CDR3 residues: CATSRAGHPDTEAFF. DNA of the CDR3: TGTGCCACCAGCAGGGCGGGACACCCGGACACTGAAGCTTTCTTT.

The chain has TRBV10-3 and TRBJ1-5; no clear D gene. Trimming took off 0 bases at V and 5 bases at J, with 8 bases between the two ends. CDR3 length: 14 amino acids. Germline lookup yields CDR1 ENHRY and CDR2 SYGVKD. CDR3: CAISESTLYQPQHF. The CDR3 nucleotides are TGTGCCATCAGTGAGTCGACGTTGTATCAGCCCCAGCATTTT.

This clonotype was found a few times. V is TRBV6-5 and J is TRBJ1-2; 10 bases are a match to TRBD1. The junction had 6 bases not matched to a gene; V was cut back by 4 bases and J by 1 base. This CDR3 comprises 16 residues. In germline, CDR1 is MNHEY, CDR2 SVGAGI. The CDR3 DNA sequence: TGTGCCAGCAGTTTAGGACAGGGGGATCGTAACTATGGCTACACCTTC. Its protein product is CASSLGQGDRNYGYTF.

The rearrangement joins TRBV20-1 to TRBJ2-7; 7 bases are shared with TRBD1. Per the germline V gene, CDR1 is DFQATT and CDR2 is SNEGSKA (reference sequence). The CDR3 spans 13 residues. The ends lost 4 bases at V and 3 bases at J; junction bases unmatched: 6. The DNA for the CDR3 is TGCAGTGCTAAGAGACAGGGTGTCTACGAGCAGTACTTC. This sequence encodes CSAKRQGVYEQYF.

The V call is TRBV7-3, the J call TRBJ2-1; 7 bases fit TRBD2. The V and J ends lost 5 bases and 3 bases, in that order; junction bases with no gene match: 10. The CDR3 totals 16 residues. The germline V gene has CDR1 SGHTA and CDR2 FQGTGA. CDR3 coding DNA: TGTGCCAGCAGCGACCCCGGAGCTAGCGGCTACAATGAGCAGTTCTTC. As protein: CASSDPGASGYNEQFF.